This T cell receptor (beta chain) was profiled in a study of read filtering for tumor transcriptome and immune sequencing (dated by TCRdb to about 2020). About the investigation overall: The cohort consisted of under 20 male and approximately 15 female patients, with a mean age of around 60 years and an age range of roughly 45 to 90. By revised international staging, 8 or 9 patients were R-ISS I, over 15 were R-ISS II and roughly 7 were R-ISS III. After DNase treatment, whole-transcriptome libraries were prepared with the TruSeq RNA Access Library Prep Kit. Per sample, about 4.05 to 10.27 million TCR-region mapped reads were obtained with IR-seq, compared with only about 80 to 1,400 with RNA-seq. The study compared TCR repertoires from targeted immune repertoire sequencing and bulk whole-transcriptome sequencing run on the same bone marrow samples. One of the main goals was to work out a read-filtering strategy for immune repertoire data, in particular whether clonotypes backed by only a single read should be removed.

Broader findings and caveats from the paper: In IR-seq, about four fifths of clonotypes but 3.5% to 4% of total reads were represented by single-read clonotypes, whereas in RNA-seq, 74.6% of clonotypes and approximately 44% of reads were represented by single-read clonotypes. The sorted CD138-negative fraction was composed of a mixed bone marrow immune population rather than of purified T cells. The correlation between IR-seq and RNA-seq shared clonotype proportions was increased by removal of single-read clonotypes. Compared with RNA-seq, IR-seq captured clonotypes at much higher depth and more reliably, and a smaller IR-seq throughput was enough to identify most shared clonotypes.

CDR1 is given as DFQATT and CDR2 as SNEGSKA, both from the germline V gene (reference sequence). V is cut by 4 bases and J by 11 bases, and the space between the germline ends is 17 bases. The CDR3 numbers 13 residues from cysteine through phenylalanine. Just the 39-base CDR3 DNA is kept, in frame starting at base 1. The Immunoverse kit was used to build TCR libraries from roughly 0.4 ug RNA, with molecular barcoded adaptors covering alpha/delta and beta/gamma chains. TCR library preparation was performed with the same RNA that was used for transcriptome sequencing. Sequencing of TCR libraries was carried out on an Illumina HiSeq 4000 with 2 x 150 cycles. Per the source publication's procedure: MiXCR aligned TCR reads to human V, D, J and C references and assembled the aligned reads into CDR3 clonotypes, with quality filtering and error correction included. The tcR package in R was used to analyze clonotype counts and gene usage diversity. Raw mapping reads were checked after the RNA-seq reads had been mapped by STAR aligner version 2.5.3a onto the human GRCh37 genome. To test how sequencing depth affected the clonotypes detected, IR-seq fastq files were randomly downsampled with Seqtk 1.3. TCRdb applied fastp at Q25 and MiXCR to the public reads, then kept only in-frame beta chains. Each record represents a unique CDR3 protein, reported with the most common genes and DNA among its rows. None of the V and J calls come from the authors' own analysis; TCRdb made them. Across this sample there are around 140,000 distinct CDR3 sequences, with over 10% seen only once. Of the sample, 7.5% to 9.5% falls within the top ten clones.

Comment on this clonotype: Its antigen remains undetermined. No qualities accompany the bases; no much larger clone lies one base away.

Every patient had bone marrow sampled at the time of active disease. Bone marrow mononuclear cells were isolated by Ficoll-Hypaque density gradient centrifugation. To remove myeloma plasma cells, the cells were labeled with CD138 magnetic microbeads on a MACS separator, and CD138-negative cells were then collected by negative selection. Flow cytometry on an Attune NxT with CD138 antibodies was used to check the purity of the isolated cells. TRIzol reagent was used to extract total RNA, and a NanoDrop spectrophotometer was used to quantify the extracted RNA. For each patient, paired RNA-seq and IR-seq were run on the CD138-negative bone marrow sample from that patient.

The sequence links TRBV20-1 to TRBJ1-4, with TRBD1 perhaps the D gene, on 5 matching bases. The clonotype was recovered from a donor at least 40 years old with multiple myeloma. The specimen was a population of CD138-negative cells sorted from bone marrow. Per the publication, the cell subset or site label means: bone marrow mononuclear cells depleted of CD138+ plasma/myeloma cells by negative magnetic selection. The CDR3 reads CSAIGRAQAKLFF. The nucleotides read TGCAGTGCTATTGGCAGGGCGCAGGCCAAACTGTTTTTT.